Presented here are 17 T cell receptor beta chains from one specimen sequenced in a study of T cells in Graves' hyperthyroidism and ophthalmopathy. Template material for amplifying TCR beta CDR3 regions consisted of RNA transcripts. The HTBI set primed first-round TCR CDR3 RT-PCR. TCRdb reanalysed the multiplex PCR reads using MiXCR and keeps one entry per CDR3 protein. Of under 600,000 distinct CDR3 sequences in the sample, 15% to 20% were seen once. Sequencing was performed on blood. The receptors here all came from a woman aged 40 to 50 with Graves' ophthalmopathy.

Note on this clonotype: This may be a read error, as it is one base from a much larger clone. This sequence joins TRBV18 and TRBJ2-7; perhaps TRBD2 as D (6 bases). This CDR3 is built from 14 residues. Trimming left V 3 bases short and J 6 bases short, with 15 bases between. Germline V gene sequence: CDR1 KGHSH, CDR2 LQKENI. CDR3: CASSPLGGVSEQYF. In DNA, the CDR3 is TGTGCCAGCTCACCCCTCGGCGGGGTCAGCGAGCAGTACTTC.

This clonotype was seen at least ten times. The chain is built from TRBV5-6 and TRBJ2-5; D may be TRBD1 (6 bases). The germline V gene has CDR1 SGHDT and CDR2 YYEEEE. This CDR3 has 13 amino acids. The V and J ends lost 4 bases and 4 bases respectively, with 11 bases between them. This chain's CDR3 is CASSHSGVETQYF. DNA for the CDR3: TGTGCCAGCAGCCACTCAGGGGTAGAGACCCAGTACTTC.

In this sample, this clonotype turned up many times. The gene calls are TRBV6-1 and TRBJ1-5; D gene ambiguous. V was clipped by 5 bases and J by 0 bases, with 8 bases between them. CDR3 size: 14 residues. CDR1 is MNHNS, CDR2 SASEGT, per germline. As DNA, the CDR3 is TGTGCCAGCAGTAACGAGCATAGCAATCAGCCCCAGCATTTT. It yields the protein CASSNEHSNQPQHF.

This rearrangement joins TRBV20-1 to TRBJ2-5, with D perhaps being TRBD1 or TRBD2 (6 bases each). The CDR3 contains 14 residues. Looked up from germline, CDR1 is DFQATT and CDR2 is SNEGSKA (reference sequence). V lost 6 bases, J lost 1 base, and 15 bases lay in between. The CDR3 sequence: CSALRGAPQETQYF. CDR3 sequence (DNA): TGCAGTGCCCTAAGGGGGGCCCCCCAAGAGACCCAGTACTTC.

This clonotype was found once. V and J are TRBV6-1 and TRBJ1-1; 11 nucleotides match TRBD1. Trimming cost V 5 bases and J 4 bases; bases outside gene matches: 9. Germline V CDR1 and CDR2: MNHNS, SASEGT. CDR3 size: 16 residues. Here the CDR3 reads CASSRNPGTGGTEAFF. CDR3 in DNA: TGTGCCAGCAGTAGGAACCCCGGGACAGGGGGCACTGAAGCTTTCTTT.

This clonotype appeared many times. The rearrangement uses TRBV20-1 and TRBJ1-4, with a possible D match to TRBD1 (6 bases). Between the trimmed V and J ends, which lost 6 bases and 4 bases, there was a span of 9 bases. This CDR3 has 12 amino acids. Germline loops: CDR1 DFQATT, CDR2 SNEGSKA (reference sequence). As DNA, the CDR3 is TGCAGTGCAATGGACAGTAATGAAAAACTGTTTTTT. Translated: CSAMDSNEKLFF.

This rearrangement joins TRBV6-1 to TRBJ2-3; D is perhaps TRBD1 or TRBD2 (6 bases each). The CDR3 extends over 14 amino acids. Trimming shortened V by 7 bases and J by 7 bases, and 18 bases separated the two germline ends. Germline CDR1 MNHNS, CDR2 SASEGT. The CDR3, as DNA: TGTGCCAGCAACCAGGGGCTAGCGATCTATACGCAGTATTTT. This encodes CASNQGLAIYTQYF.

This clonotype was seen at least ten times. The gene calls are TRBV2 and TRBJ2-1; D gene unclear. CDR3 length: 16 residues. The germline V gene has CDR1 SNHLY and CDR2 FYNNEI. The V and J ends lost 6 bases and 0 bases respectively, with 15 bases between them. The CDR3: CASSPGPPPSYNEQFF. CDR3 DNA: TGTGCCAGCAGCCCGGGCCCTCCCCCCTCCTACAATGAGCAGTTCTTC.

This clonotype was found many times. The chain couples TRBV12-3 or TRBV12-4 to TRBJ1-5; D is perhaps TRBD1 (6 bases). Deletions cut 4 bases from V and 2 bases from J, with 12 bases between. This CDR3 spans 15 amino acids. The CDR3 loop reads CASSSAAGGNQPQHF. CDR3 nucleotides: TGTGCCAGCAGTTCCGCCGCAGGGGGCAATCAGCCCCAGCATTTT.

The V call is TRBV20-1, the J call TRBJ2-1; 11 bases are shared with TRBD2. V dropped 3 bases and J dropped 5; count of bases not matched to a gene: 3. Germline V gives CDR1 DFQATT, CDR2 SNEGSKA (reference sequence). The CDR3 sequence is 14 residues long. The CDR3 loop is CSARVSGGDNEQFF. DNA of the CDR3: TGCAGTGCTAGGGTTAGCGGGGGGGACAATGAGCAGTTCTTC.

This clonotype was counted a few times. The chain combines TRBV20-1 with TRBJ1-3, with D hard to call. Trimming removed 3 bases from V and 0 bases from J, with 0 bases in between. Germline values: CDR1 DFQATT, CDR2 SNEGSKA (reference sequence). The CDR3 consists of 11 residues. In DNA form, the CDR3 reads TGCAGTGCTAGCTCTGGAAACACCATATATTTT. Residues: CSASSGNTIYF.

The chain recombines TRBV6-2 or TRBV6-3 with TRBJ2-1; D possibly matches TRBD1 or TRBD2 (7 bases each). Germline loops: CDR1 MNHEY, CDR2 SVGEGT. There are 20 residues in the CDR3. With 6 bases removed from V and 1 base from J, the gap between germline ends came to 28 bases. The CDR3 loop is CASRAATGRAGADSYNEQFF. For the CDR3, the DNA is TGTGCCAGCAGAGCGGCGACAGGGAGGGCAGGTGCAGATTCCTACAATGAGCAGTTCTTC.

V is TRBV29-1 and J is TRBJ2-3; 13 positions match TRBD2. Germline V CDR1 and CDR2: SQVTM, ANQGSEA. The CDR3 extends over 18 amino acids. J was trimmed by 3 bases and V by 5 bases; bases with no gene match: 14. CDR3 DNA sequence: TGCAGCGTTCGAAAATACCGGACTAGCGGGAGAGGTACAGATACGCAGTATTTT. This sequence encodes CSVRKYRTSGRGTDTQYF.

V is TRBV5-6 and J is TRBJ2-7; D may be TRBD2 (5 bases). V gave up 0 bases and J gave up 4 bases, with 17 bases separating them. The V gene's germline CDR1 is SGHDT and CDR2 YYEEEE. The CDR3 has 16 amino acids. The CDR3 loop reads CASSLASSIIGYEQYF. CDR3 in DNA: TGTGCCAGCAGCTTGGCTTCTAGCATTATCGGGTACGAGCAGTACTTC.

This clonotype was seen repeatedly, ten times or more. The chain joins TRBV20-1 to TRBJ2-1; TRBD2 agrees at 9 bases. J gave up 5 bases and V 7 bases, and 6 bases lay outside the gene matches. This CDR3 has 13 residues. Germline V CDR1 and CDR2: DFQATT, SNEGSKA (reference sequence). The CDR3 here is CSGPSGVNNEQFF. The CDR3 region has the DNA TGCAGTGGCCCTAGCGGGGTTAACAATGAGCAGTTCTTC.

This clonotype has a count of ten or more. The CDR3 nucleotides are TGTGCCAGCAGTTTAAGGACTAGCGCCCAAGAGACCCAGTACTTC. Its protein is CASSLRTSAQETQYF. The chain uses TRBV28 and TRBJ2-5; 9 nucleotides match TRBD2. The CDR3 spans 15 residues. Germline V lookup: CDR1 MDHEN, CDR2 SYDVKM. J gave up 1 base and V 2 bases, and 2 bases lay outside the gene matches.

The table lists this clonotype with many counts. The chain links TRBV7-2 to TRBJ2-7; 10 bases are a match to TRBD1. Germline values: CDR1 SGHTA, CDR2 FQGNSA. The J segment lost 6 bases and the V segment lost 4 bases, leaving 6 bases of the junction unmatched. The CDR3 sequence is 14 residues long. The CDR3 DNA is TGTGCCAGCAGCTGGGGACAGGGGCCCGGCGAGCAGTACTTC. Translation gives CASSWGQGPGEQYF.